This T cell receptor (beta chain) was captured by sequencing in a study of cytomegalovirus exposure and HLA in healthy donors. A word on this clone: Its specificity is unknown.

Both 60 Vbeta primers and 13 Jbeta primers went into the PCR. Method: immunoSEQ multiplex PCR; TCRdb's copy keeps in-frame clones and lacks some. This sample's table reports fewer than 70,000 clones. Study results and limitations: Most CMV-associated TCR beta chains were later found to appear HLA-restricted.

The CDR3 runs 17 residues. Trimming took 2 bases from V and 4 from J; bases not matched to a gene: 9. Germline lookup yields CDR1 MGHDK and CDR2 SYGVNS. The sequence was obtained from a woman aged 18-29 years in good health and CMV-seronegative. This chain links TRBV25-1 with TRBJ2-1; TRBD2 aligns across 9 bases. The sequencing sample was made of PBMCs. The CDR3 loop reads CASSEPIIAGVYNEQFF. The CDR3 DNA sequence: TGTGCCAGCAGTGAACCGATAATAGCGGGGGTTTACAATGAGCAGTTCTTC.